The 12 T cell receptor beta chains in this list originate from one sample, sequenced in a study of cytomegalovirus exposure and HLA in healthy donors. Sequencing was performed with immunoSEQ multiplex PCR; in TCRdb, only in-frame clones are kept and a portion is missing. The data show 150,000 to 200,000 clones, with roughly 85% seen just once and roughly 15% held by the top ten. The sequenced material came from PBMCs. The receptors were gathered from a man aged 18 to 35 in good health and CMV-seropositive.

The V and J genes are TRBV7-9 and TRBJ2-7; D is undetermined. Deletions cut 3 bases from V and 1 base from J, with 10 bases between. Germline V gene sequence: CDR1 SEHNR, CDR2 FQNEAQ (reference sequence). This CDR3 is 14 amino acids long. The CDR3 is CASSFSMRSYEQYF. As DNA, the CDR3 is TGTGCCAGCAGCTTTTCGATGCGGTCCTACGAGCAGTACTTC. Looking up the rest from reference TRBV7-9 and TRBJ2-7 gives the full variable domain: DTGVSQNPRHKITKRGQNVTFRCDPISEHNRLYWYRQTLGQGPEFLTYFQNEAQLEKSRLLSDRFSAERPKGSFSTLEIQRTEQGDSAMYLCASSFSMRSYEQYFGPGTRLTVT.

This rearrangement joins TRBV5-1 to TRBJ2-7, with TRBD2 matching 9 bases. Trimming at V came to 2 bases and at J to 0 bases, leaving 15 bases not matched to a gene. The CDR3 totals 19 residues. Germline lookup yields CDR1 SGHRS and CDR2 YFSETQ. The CDR3 DNA reads TGCGCCAGCAGCTTACCTCGGATAGCGGGAGAGGGCCACTCCTACGAGCAGTACTTC. Translated: CASSLPRIAGEGHSYEQYF.

Only one count was recorded for this clone. V and J are TRBV30 and TRBJ2-1; 7 bases agree with TRBD2. The V gene's germline CDR1 is GTSNPN and CDR2 SVGIG (reference sequence). The CDR3 is 14 residues long. V lost 2 bases to trimming and J lost 2 bases; unmatched junction nucleotides: 3. The CDR3 DNA follows: TGTGCCTGGAGTCGAGCGGGGCCCTACAATGAGCAGTTCTTC. Protein: CAWSRAGPYNEQFF.

This sequence joins TRBV7-8 and TRBJ1-2; 9 bases match TRBD1. This CDR3 spans 14 amino acids. Germline V gene data show CDR1 as SGHVS and CDR2 as FQNEAQ. The V segment lost 4 bases and the J segment 10 bases; nucleotides outside the gene matches: 10. The CDR3 DNA follows: TGTGCCAGCAGCTCCGACAGGGGGACCCTGGACTACACCTTC. This encodes CASSSDRGTLDYTF.

CDR3 sequence: CASSQYTHTEAFF. The CDR3, as DNA: TGTGCCAGCAGCCAATACACCCACACTGAAGCTTTCTTT. The V call is TRBV5-4, the J call TRBJ1-1, with D hard to call. V was clipped by 4 bases and J by 3 bases, with 10 bases between them. Looked up from germline, CDR1 is SGHNT and CDR2 is YYREEE (reference sequence). CDR3 length equals 13 residues.

This chain links TRBV28 with TRBJ1-3; 8 nucleotides line up with TRBD1. The CDR3 consists of 16 residues. The germline gives CDR1 MDHEN, CDR2 SYDVKM. V lost 5 bases, J lost 1 base, and 7 bases stayed unmatched. CDR3 nucleotides: TGTGCCAGCAGTGTCGTCAGGGGGCGGTCTGGAAACACCATATATTTT. Encoded protein: CASSVVRGRSGNTIYF.

The chain recombines TRBV7-3 with TRBJ1-2, with D possibly matching TRBD1 (5 bases). Trimming removed 1 base at V and 7 bases at J, with 13 bases between. The CDR3 has 14 residues. Germline-derived CDR1 and CDR2 are SGHTA and FQGTGA. As DNA, the CDR3 is TGTGCCAGCAGCTTAAGGGGCACGGAAGGTGGCTACACCTTC. Translation: CASSLRGTEGGYTF.

A single count supports this clone. The V call is TRBV27, the J call TRBJ2-1, with 10 positions matching TRBD1. Germline loops: CDR1 MNHEY, CDR2 SMNVEV (reference sequence). V trimming: 3 bases; J trimming: 3 bases; junction bases outside the gene matches: 8. This CDR3 region has 17 residues. DNA for the CDR3: TGTGCCAGCAGTTTTAGCTCGACAGGGGGCATCTACAATGAGCAGTTCTTC. Its translation: CASSFSSTGGIYNEQFF.

The chain recombines TRBV19 with TRBJ2-2; the match to TRBD2 covers 13 bases. The germline V gene has CDR1 LNHDA and CDR2 SQIVND (reference sequence). V shed 8 bases, J shed 6 bases, and the junction held 3 bases outside the gene matches. There are 14 residues in the CDR3. This CDR3 is CASRGLAGAGELFF. In nucleotides, the CDR3 is TGTGCCAGTCGAGGACTAGCGGGAGCCGGGGAGCTGTTTTTT.

This chain uses TRBV5-1 with TRBJ1-1, with 7 bases lining up with TRBD1. CDR1 SGHRS and CDR2 YFSETQ come from the germline V gene. This CDR3 is built from 15 residues. Unmatched junction bases numbered 7, after V lost 4 bases and J lost 1 base. DNA of the CDR3: TGCGCCAGCAGCCCCCTGACAGGGCAGAACACTGAAGCTTTCTTT. Its protein is CASSPLTGQNTEAFF.

J is TRBJ2-1 and V is TRBV2, with TRBD2 matching 14 bases. The length of the CDR3 is 15 residues. Trimming removed 5 bases from V and 7 bases from J; junction bases left unmatched: 4. Germline V gene lookup returns CDR1 SNHLY and CDR2 FYNNEI. The CDR3 DNA reads as TGTGCCAGCAGTCCGACTAGCGGGGGGGTTAATGAGCAGTTCTTC. Protein: CASSPTSGGVNEQFF.

The chain is built from TRBV9 and TRBJ2-2; D possibly corresponds to TRBD2 (5 bases). This CDR3 is 15 amino acids long. Trimming removed 0 bases from V and 5 bases from J, with 11 bases in between. Germline values: CDR1 SGDLS, CDR2 YYNGEE. CDR3 region: CASSVEGVRTGELFF. In nucleotides, the CDR3 is TGTGCCAGCAGCGTAGAGGGAGTCCGTACCGGGGAGCTGTTTTTT.